One sample yielded the 25 T cell receptor beta chains listed below, sequenced in a study of OX40 agonist ivuxolimab in advanced cancers. The table came from immunoSEQ multiplex PCR; TCRdb's copy has only in-frame clones and leaves some out. The sample records 70,000 to 85,000 clones, 94% being singletons. Sequenced material: CD4+ or CD8+ T cells sorted from blood, taken in a trial of the OX40 agonist ivuxolimab. Receptors were obtained from an adult with an advanced solid tumor such as melanoma, head and neck, liver or kidney cancer.

V and J are TRBV7-9 and TRBJ1-2; weak D call: TRBD1 (6 bases). The CDR3 has 16 residues. Trimming removed 4 bases at V and 4 bases at J, with 19 bases between. Germline V gene sequence: CDR1 SEHNR, CDR2 FQNEAQ (reference sequence). The CDR3 is CASSSTSQGPPYGYTF. CDR3 in DNA: TGTGCCAGCAGCTCCACTTCACAGGGACCCCCCTATGGCTACACCTTC.

This chain connects TRBV4-2 to TRBJ1-2; D uncertain. The CDR3 covers 15 residues. The V end lost 0 bases, the J end lost 8 bases, and 16 bases lay between the germline ends. Germline lookup yields CDR1 LGHNA and CDR2 YNFKEQ. The CDR3 reads CASSQDLGLLEGYTF. The CDR3 DNA is TGTGCCAGCAGCCAAGATCTAGGGCTTCTTGAAGGCTACACCTTC.

The chain carries TRBV2 and TRBJ2-7; maybe TRBD2 (5 bases). V lost 6 bases and J lost 5, with 23 bases in between. CDR1 SNHLY and CDR2 FYNNEI come from the germline V gene. The CDR3 runs to 16 residues. For the CDR3, the DNA is TGTGCCAGCAGGCTGGAACAAGGCTCCCGGGGTCACGAGCAGTACTTC. Translated: CASRLEQGSRGHEQYF.

This rearrangement joins TRBV27 to TRBJ1-2; D is possibly TRBD1 (5 bases). Trimming removed 3 bases from V and 2 bases from J, with 10 bases in between. Germline-derived CDR1 and CDR2 are MNHEY and SMNVEV (reference sequence). The CDR3 has 14 amino acids. CDR3 sequence reads: CASSLPGQNYGYTF. The CDR3 DNA follows: TGTGCCAGCAGTTTGCCGGGGCAGAACTATGGCTACACCTTC.

J is TRBJ2-7 and V is TRBV6-1; D might be TRBD2 (6 bases). CDR3 length: 16 residues. CDR1 MNHNS and CDR2 SASEGT come from the germline V gene. With 4 bases removed from V and 2 bases from J, the gap between germline ends came to 18 bases. This CDR3 reads CASSGIGTPVPYEQYF. CDR3 in DNA: TGTGCCAGCAGTGGTATTGGGACTCCTGTACCCTACGAGCAGTACTTC.

This clone was seen only once. The J gene is TRBJ2-7, the V gene TRBV9; D might be TRBD1 or TRBD2, each matching 6 bases. The germline gives CDR1 SGDLS, CDR2 YYNGEE. The CDR3 loop spans 14 amino acids. V lost 4 bases and J lost 4, with 15 bases in between. The CDR3 DNA is TGTGCCAGCAGCCCCCCGGGGGCGGTGTACGAGCAGTACTTC. This encodes CASSPPGAVYEQYF.

This clone has a single count. The V and J genes are TRBV2 and TRBJ2-1, with a tentative D call TRBD2 (6 bases). V was shortened by 8 bases and J by 9 bases, with 20 bases between the two germline ends. Germline V lookup: CDR1 SNHLY, CDR2 FYNNEI. This CDR3 contains 14 residues. The chain's CDR3 is CASGGTPSFSEQFF. The CDR3 nucleotides read TGTGCCAGCGGGGGGACTCCGTCGTTCAGTGAGCAGTTCTTC.

The chain has TRBV28 and TRBJ2-7; the D is unclear. The CDR3 has 12 residues. V lost 3 bases to trimming and J lost 6 bases, with 9 bases between them. The germline CDR1 and CDR2 sequences are MDHEN and SYDVKM. The CDR3 coding sequence is TGTGCCAGCAGTTTCGTAGTTCGCGAGCAGTACTTC. It codes for CASSFVVREQYF.

The rearrangement links TRBV4-3 to TRBJ1-1, with unresolved D. The length of the CDR3 is 16 residues. Per the germline V gene, CDR1 is LGHNA and CDR2 is YSLEER. V was cut by 4 bases and J by 0 bases, with 15 bases left in between. Here the CDR3 reads CASSPDPGPVNTEAFF. The CDR3, as DNA: TGCGCCAGCAGCCCAGACCCCGGGCCGGTGAACACTGAAGCTTTCTTT.

The rearrangement uses TRBV6-5 and TRBJ1-5; D remains unclear. The CDR3 spans 13 residues. Trimming left V 4 bases short and J 6 bases short, with 10 bases between. Germline CDR1 reads MNHEY; CDR2 reads SVGAGI. This CDR3 is CASSLWVPQPQHF. DNA for the CDR3: TGTGCCAGCAGTTTGTGGGTCCCTCAGCCCCAGCATTTT.

This clone was seen just once. The chain employs TRBV7-2 and TRBJ2-5, with 10 bases aligning to TRBD2. With the DNA end fitting TRBJ2-7 better, the J assignment may be wrong. Germline lookup yields CDR1 SGHTA and CDR2 FQGNSA. This CDR3 contains 18 residues. The CDR3 DNA is TGTGCCAGCAGCTTAGGACTAGCGGGCGCTGGGGCGATCTACGAGCAGTACTTC. Amino acids: CASSLGLAGAGAIYEQYF.

The chain recombines TRBV7-8 with TRBJ2-7; the match to TRBD2 covers 13 bases. Germline values: CDR1 SGHVS, CDR2 FQNEAQ. The CDR3 runs 16 residues. Unmatched junction bases numbered 10, after V lost 5 bases and J lost 6 bases. The chain's CDR3 is CASSGRLAGGPLEQYF. In DNA form, the CDR3 reads TGTGCCAGCAGCGGCCGACTAGCGGGAGGCCCCCTCGAGCAGTACTTC.

The chain is built from TRBV19 and TRBJ1-5; no definite D call. The CDR3 covers 15 residues. V was cut by 3 bases and J by 0 bases, with 9 bases left in between. CDR1 is LNHDA and CDR2 is SQIVND in the germline V gene (reference sequence). CDR3 coding DNA: TGTGCCAGTAGTATGGCAGCAGATAGCAATCAGCCCCAGCATTTT. Amino acid sequence: CASSMAADSNQPQHF.

This clone was counted between two and nine times. The genes are TRBV7-8 and TRBJ2-1; D is tentatively TRBD1 or TRBD2 (5 bases each). CDR1 and CDR2 (germline): SGHVS, FQNEAQ. CDR3 length equals 16 residues. Trimming left V 1 base short and J 5 bases short, with 15 bases between. CDR3 protein: CASSLDAGTYDNEQFF. The CDR3 nucleotides read TGTGCCAGCAGCTTAGATGCCGGGACCTACGACAATGAGCAGTTCTTC. Based on the CDR3 plus reference TRBV7-8 and TRBJ2-1, the full variable domain is GAGVSQSPRYKVAKRGQDVALRCDPISGHVSLFWYQQALGQGPEFLTYFQNEAQLDKSGLPSDRFFAERPEGSVSTLKIQRTQQEDSAVYLCASSLDAGTYDNEQFFGPGTRLTVL.

The chain joins TRBV25-1 to TRBJ1-1; the match to TRBD1 covers 9 bases. The CDR3 length is 13 residues. V was pared by 9 bases and J by 4 bases, with 6 bases of the junction left unmatched. Germline loops: CDR1 MGHDK, CDR2 SYGVNS. The CDR3: CASQQGAGTEAFF. CDR3 nucleotides: TGTGCCAGTCAACAGGGGGCCGGCACTGAAGCTTTCTTT.

This sequence joins TRBV7-2 and TRBJ2-7; D possibly corresponds to TRBD1 (5 bases). The V and J ends lost 3 bases and 3 bases respectively, with 9 bases between them. Germline loops: CDR1 SGHTA, CDR2 FQGNSA. The CDR3 is 13 amino acids. CDR3 sequence (DNA): TGTGCCAGCAGCTTTGGGGCTAGCTACGAGCAGTACTTC. Translation: CASSFGASYEQYF.

The J gene is TRBJ2-3, the V gene TRBV9, with 8 bases lining up with TRBD1. The length of the CDR3 is 16 residues. Germline V gene sequence: CDR1 SGDLS, CDR2 YYNGEE. With 4 bases clipped from V and 2 bases from J, the junction kept 9 bases outside the gene matches. DNA of the CDR3: TGTGCCAGCAGCACCCAGACAGGGGTGCACACAGATACGCAGTATTTT. Amino acids: CASSTQTGVHTDTQYF. Complete variable domain (other parts from reference TRBV9 and TRBJ2-3): DSGVTQTPKHLITATGQRVTLRCSPRSGDLSVYWYQQSLDQGLQFLIQYYNGEERAKGNILERFSAQQFPDLHSELNLSSLELGDSALYFCASSTQTGVHTDTQYFGPGTRLTVL.

The chain is built from TRBV6-6 and TRBJ1-1; D is possibly TRBD1 (5 bases). From germline, CDR1 is MNHNY and CDR2 SVGAGI (reference sequence). This CDR3 comprises 13 residues. V lost 4 bases and J 1 base, leaving 7 bases between the germline ends. The CDR3 coding sequence is TGTGCCAGCAGTTGGCAGGGGAACACTGAAGCTTTCTTT. Residues: CASSWQGNTEAFF.

This clone showed up just once. The chain employs TRBV7-9 and TRBJ1-4; 10 bases agree with TRBD1. This CDR3 is built from 13 residues. The germline V gene encodes CDR1 SEHNR and CDR2 FQNEAQ (reference sequence). Trimming cost V 6 bases and J 7 bases; bases outside gene matches: 2. The CDR3 DNA sequence: TGTGCCAGCAGGAGGACAGGGGGTGAAAAACTGTTTTTT. It is translated as CASRRTGGEKLFF.

The chain recombines TRBV10-3 with TRBJ1-1; D gene ambiguous. CDR3 length: 14 amino acids. Germline lookup yields CDR1 ENHRY and CDR2 SYGVKD. V lost 0 bases and J lost 6, with 11 bases in between. The CDR3 protein is CAISESVRSSEAFF. CDR3 bases: TGTGCCATCAGTGAGTCAGTCAGATCCTCTGAAGCTTTCTTT.

The chain combines TRBV6-5 with TRBJ2-7; D ambiguous. CDR3 length equals 12 residues. V was pared by 2 bases and J by 6 bases, with 8 bases between. CDR1 and CDR2 (germline): MNHEY, SVGAGI. CDR3 DNA: TGTGCCAGCAGTTACGGTGAGCGCGAGCAGTACTTC. This translates into CASSYGEREQYF.

The chain carries TRBV7-9 and TRBJ2-7, with D perhaps matching TRBD1 or TRBD2 (5 bases each). V was pared by 4 bases and J by 2 bases, with 15 bases between. From germline, CDR1 is SEHNR and CDR2 FQNEAQ (reference sequence). The CDR3 runs to 15 residues. The CDR3 loop reads CASSSNRGTTYEQYF. CDR3 sequence (DNA): TGTGCCAGCAGCTCGAATCGAGGGACGACCTACGAGCAGTACTTC. The full variable domain, completed using reference TRBV7-9 and TRBJ2-7, is DTGVSQNPRHKITKRGQNVTFRCDPISEHNRLYWYRQTLGQGPEFLTYFQNEAQLEKSRLLSDRFSAERPKGSFSTLEIQRTEQGDSAMYLCASSSNRGTTYEQYFGPGTRLTVT.

The chain is built from TRBV9 and TRBJ2-5; possibly TRBD2 for D (5 bases). Per the germline V gene, CDR1 is SGDLS and CDR2 is YYNGEE. V lost 2 bases to trimming and J lost 2 bases, with 13 bases between them. This CDR3 has 15 amino acids. CDR3 nucleotide sequence: TGTGCCAGCAGCGTGGACTCTCCCTTACAAGAGACCCAGTACTTC. It codes for CASSVDSPLQETQYF.

CDR3 sequence (DNA): TGTGCCAGCAGCTTACGCGGCTATGGCTACACCTTC. It translates to CASSLRGYGYTF. The gene calls are TRBV5-6 and TRBJ1-2; D is ambiguous. Germline lookup yields CDR1 SGHDT and CDR2 YYEEEE. This CDR3 has 12 residues. The V end lost 2 bases, the J end lost 4 bases, and 6 bases lay between the germline ends.

The chain joins TRBV14 to TRBJ2-1; D gene unclear. The CDR3 is 15 amino acids. With 5 bases removed from V and 6 bases from J, the gap between germline ends came to 17 bases. Germline CDR1 is SGHDN and CDR2 is FVKESK. The CDR3 loop is CASSNMDHRTNEQFF. The CDR3 DNA reads TGTGCCAGCAGCAACATGGATCATCGGACCAATGAGCAGTTCTTC.